The clone carrying this TCR beta chain was recorded only once. Its specificity is unknown. The record originates from a study of radiation and T cells in renal cell carcinoma. On the study more broadly: Nephrectomy followed 15 Gy stereotactic body radiation by 4 weeks.

Using immunoSEQ multiplex PCR, the repertoire was profiled, and TCRdb retains in-frame clones only, with some absent. The sample carries 70,000 or so clones, around 80% recorded once. V shed 7 bases and J 2 bases; nucleotides not matched to a gene: 13. The CDR3 has 17 residues. Germline CDR1 reads SQVTM; CDR2 reads ANQGSEA. Study-wide results and caveats: From baseline, blood top tumor clonotypes peaked at 2 weeks post-radiation. No pretreatment tumor biopsies were available for baseline clonotypes.

This sample's time point: blood 2 weeks post-SBRT. As for treatment: 15 Gy SBRT to primary tumor, nephrectomy 4 weeks later. Clear cell pathology was present in this patient's renal cell carcinoma. This rearrangement joins TRBV29-1 to TRBJ2-1; TRBD1 matches 11 bases. The TCR was taken from a man aged 55 to 70 with renal cell carcinoma. The sequencing used blood, collected from a patient whose treatment included radiotherapy and nephrectomy. The CDR3 DNA reads as TGCAGCGGGAAGGACAGGGGGCAAGCGGGGGCCTACAATGAGCAGTTCTTC. It yields the protein CSGKDRGQAGAYNEQFF.